A selection of T cell receptor beta chains follows, all from one sample in a study of vaccination effects on CD4 cells after COVID-19. These TCRs' antigens remain unknown. Method: immunoSEQ multiplex PCR; TCRdb's copy keeps in-frame clones and lacks some. The sample includes about 79,000 clones, roughly 74% seen only once; the top ten take around 1.5%. Sequencing was performed on CD4+ T cells from PBMCs cultured with HCoV-229E spike peptides, taken before COVID-19 vaccination. These receptors were obtained from a human donor who received a COVID-19 vaccine. Both conserved end residues are part of each CDR3. The D gene is left open where the match is weak. Clone size is shown for a subset of rows, as once, few, many or a class of expanded clone.

. | TRBJ2-5 | . | TRBV2 | TGTGCCAGCAGTGATCGGGGAAGGGAGACCCAGTACTTC | CASSDRGRETQYF
. | TRBJ1-5 | . | TRBV14 | TGTGCCAGCAGTTTGGACAGTAGTCAGCCCCAGCATTTT | CASSLDSSQPQHF
few | TRBJ2-3 | . | TRBV3-1/TRBV3-2 | TGTGCCAGCAGCCAAGAGCGTACGCAGTATTTT | CASSQERTQYF
. | TRBJ1-1 | . | TRBV19 | TGTGCCAGTAGCTTAAACTCTCTTGGTTGGACTGAAGCTTTCTTT | CASSLNSLGWTEAFF
. | TRBJ2-1 | . | TRBV27 | TGTGCCAGCACCAAATCACCGGGACAAGGGCTTGGTTCCTACAATGAGCAGTTCTTC | CASTKSPGQGLGSYNEQFF
. | TRBJ2-1 | TRBD2 | TRBV5-1 | TGCGCCAGCAGCCCGCTGGCGGGGGGGGCCAATGAGCAGTTCTTC | CASSPLAGGANEQFF
. | TRBJ2-2 | . | TRBV9 | TGTGCCAGCAGCGTACGGCTGGTCCCCGGGGAGCTGTTTTTT | CASSVRLVPGELFF
. | TRBJ2-3 | . | TRBV7-3 | TGTGCCAGCAGCCAATTACCTAGCACAGATACGCAGTATTTT | CASSQLPSTDTQYF
. | TRBJ2-5 | . | TRBV2 | TGTGCCAGCAGCGGGGGTAATTCCCAAGAGACCCAGTACTTC | CASSGGNSQETQYF
. | TRBJ2-5 | . | TRBV24-1 | TGTGCCACCAGTGATTTCCGGGACTCCGAGACCCAGTACTTC | CATSDFRDSETQYF
. | TRBJ1-2 | . | TRBV6-1 | TGTGCCAGCAGTGAAGTACAGGGTCCCTATGGCTACACCTTC | CASSEVQGPYGYTF
. | TRBJ2-4 | . | TRBV30 | TGTGCCTGGAGCGAACAGCTCAAAAACATTCAGTACTTC | CAWSEQLKNIQYF
. | TRBJ1-1 | TRBD1 | TRBV4-1 | TGCGCCAGCAGCCAAGAAGGGGGACAGGGGGTGAACACTGAAGCTTTCTTT | CASSQEGGQGVNTEAFF
. | TRBJ2-2 | . | TRBV28 | TGTGCCAGCAGTGAACCTAGTGGCGCGGATTTCGCCGGGGAGCTGTTTTTT | CASSEPSGADFAGELFF
. | TRBJ1-1 | TRBD1 | TRBV10-3 | TGTGCCATCAGTGCGGGACAGGGCGAACGAGGCGCTGAAGCTTTCTTT | CAISAGQGERGAEAFF
. | TRBJ2-3 | . | TRBV23-1 | TGCGCCAGCAGCCCATCCCCACCCCGCGGCGGACTCGGGGATACGCAGTATTTT | CASSPSPPRGGLGDTQYF
. | TRBJ1-2 | . | TRBV7-9 | TGTGCCAGCAGCTTAGGGGGAACCTATGGCTACACCTTC | CASSLGGTYGYTF
many | TRBJ1-1 | . | TRBV2 | TGTGCCAGCAGTGATAGTCTGAACACTGAAGCTTTCTTT | CASSDSLNTEAFF
. | TRBJ1-1 | TRBD1 | TRBV2 | TGTGCCAGCAGAGAAACAGGGGGAAGAGGTAAAGCTTTCTTT | CASRETGGRGKAFF
. | TRBJ1-5 | TRBD1 | TRBV24-1 | TGTGCCACCCAGGGACAGATCAATCAGCCCCAGCATTTT | CATQGQINQPQHF
. | TRBJ1-1 | . | TRBV5-1 | TGCGCCAGCAGCTTGGGCTCGGGGAACACTGAAGCTTTCTTT | CASSLGSGNTEAFF
. | TRBJ1-3 | . | TRBV5-5 | TGTGCCAGCAGCCGTCCCATCTCCTCTGGAAACACCATATATTTT | CASSRPISSGNTIYF
. | TRBJ1-1 | TRBD1 | TRBV28 | TGTGCCAGCAGCCTGTTTGGGACAGGGAGAAAGGGCACTGAAGCTTTCTTT | CASSLFGTGRKGTEAFF
. | TRBJ2-2 | . | TRBV21-1 | TGTGCCAGCAGCAAAGAGAGAAAGCGGGGGTCCGGGGAGCTGTTTTTT | CASSKERKRGSGELFF
once | TRBJ2-3 | TRBD1 | TRBV6-6 | TGTGCCAGCCTTTCCCATGACAGGGGCCAAACAGATACGCAGTATTTT | CASLSHDRGQTDTQYF
. | TRBJ2-3 | TRBD1 | TRBV5-1 | TGCGCCAGCAGCTCTGAGGACAGGGTAGTGGATACGCAGTATTTT | CASSSEDRVVDTQYF
. | TRBJ1-2 | . | TRBV7-2 | TGTGCCAGCAACACCGGGACCGGGGGAAACTATGGCTACACCTTC | CASNTGTGGNYGYTF
once | TRBJ1-4 | . | TRBV5-4 | TGTGCCAGCAGCTTTTTCCGGGACGAAAAACTGTTTTTT | CASSFFRDEKLFF
. | TRBJ1-5 | . | TRBV5-1 | TGCGCCAGCAGGCCCGGGGAAGTCAATCAGCCCCAGCATTTT | CASRPGEVNQPQHF
. | TRBJ1-2 | . | TRBV9 | TGTGCCAGCAGCGCATCACATTCCAGGGTATCAGGCTATGGCTACACCTTC | CASSASHSRVSGYGYTF
. | TRBJ1-1 | TRBD1 | TRBV19 | TGTGCCACCTGGGACAGCTCAAGACCTTACACTGAAGCTTTCTTT | CATWDSSRPYTEAFF
. | TRBJ2-1 | TRBD2 | TRBV5-6 | TGTGCCAGCAGCTTGCGGTCTAGCGGAGGCAATGAGCAGTTCTTC | CASSLRSSGGNEQFF
few | TRBJ1-5 | . | TRBV4-1 | TGCGCCAGCAGCCAAGCCTCCCTAAGTTCGGATAGCAATCAGCCCCAGCATTTT | CASSQASLSSDSNQPQHF
few | TRBJ1-3 | TRBD1 | TRBV11-2 | TGTGCCAGCAGCTCCAAAGGACAGGGTGGAAACACCATATATTTT | CASSSKGQGGNTIYF
. | TRBJ2-3 | . | TRBV10-1 | TGCGCCAGCAGTATAGCGGATACGCAGTATTTT | CASSIADTQYF
. | TRBJ1-1 | . | TRBV19 | TGTGCCAGTAGTACCCCTCGACAAGGGTCCACCACTGAAGCTTTCTTT | CASSTPRQGSTTEAFF
. | TRBJ2-4 | TRBD2 | TRBV10-3 | TGTGCCATCACCGGACTAGGATATCCCAAAAACATTCAGTACTTC | CAITGLGYPKNIQYF
. | TRBJ1-2 | TRBD1 | TRBV6-4 | TGTGCCAGCAGTGACTCATATGGTCGTGGGACAGCCTATGGCTACACCTTC | CASSDSYGRGTAYGYTF
few | TRBJ1-2 | TRBD1 | TRBV30 | TGTGCCTGGAGTGTGGGGGACAGGGCCCCCAACGACTATGGCTACACCTTC | CAWSVGDRAPNDYGYTF
. | TRBJ2-1 | TRBD1 | TRBV30 | TGTGCCTGGAGTGCCACTCACCGCGGGACAGGGAAGTTCTTC | CAWSATHRGTGKFF
few | TRBJ1-2 | . | TRBV2 | TGTGCCAGCAGCGTAGACAGGCTCTCGGGCTACACCTTC | CASSVDRLSGYTF
. | TRBJ2-5 | TRBD1 | TRBV7-9 | TGTGCCAGCAGCTTAGCTGGGACAGGTGGAGAGACCCAGTACTTC | CASSLAGTGGETQYF
. | TRBJ1-4 | . | TRBV19 | TGTGCCAGTAGTATAGATCGGAGGGAGGCGGAAAAACTATTTTTT | CASSIDRREAEKLFF
. | TRBJ1-1 | . | TRBV7-2 | TGTGCCAGCAGCTTAGGTGCGACGGTGGGTTTCTTT | CASSLGATVGFF
. | TRBJ1-3 | . | TRBV19 | TGTGCCAGTAGTATAGAAGGGAGCTCTGGAAACACCATATATTTT | CASSIEGSSGNTIYF
few | TRBJ1-6 | TRBD1 | TRBV5-1 | TGCGCCAGCAGCGGAGGGACAGGGGATTCACCCCTCCACTTT | CASSGGTGDSPLHF
once | TRBJ2-5 | . | TRBV5-1 | TGCGCCAGCAGCTCGACGGAGCATGGGGTCGGGACCCAGTACTTC | CASSSTEHGVGTQYF
. | TRBJ1-5 | . | TRBV4-1 | TGCGCCAGCCGGGGACTGGGTTTTGATCAGCCCCAGCATTTT | CASRGLGFDQPQHF
once | TRBJ2-1 | . | TRBV5-4 | TGTGCCAGCAGCCGGGGGTACGATGAGCAGTTCTTC | CASSRGYDEQFF
. | TRBJ2-2 | . | TRBV15 | TGTGCCACCAGCCCTCATGGGACGGTTCGAGCGGACACCGGGGAGCTGTTTTTT | CATSPHGTVRADTGELFF
. | TRBJ1-3 | . | TRBV3-1/TRBV3-2 | TGTGCCAGCAGCCAAGAGGGACACGGAAACACCATATATTTT | CASSQEGHGNTIYF
once | TRBJ2-4 | TRBD1 | TRBV6-2/TRBV6-3 | TGTGCCAGCAGTTACCAGGGGGCGCTAGCCAAAAACATTCAGTACTTC | CASSYQGALAKNIQYF
once | TRBJ2-1 | . | TRBV15 | TGTGCCACCAGCAGAGACGGTTTGCTAGCCAGCTCCTACAATGAGCAGTTCTTC | CATSRDGLLASSYNEQFF
once | TRBJ2-5 | . | TRBV5-1 | TGCGCCAGCAGCTTAGGGGGAGGTGAGACCCAGTACTTC | CASSLGGGETQYF
. | TRBJ2-5 | . | TRBV7-2 | TGTGCCAGCAGCTCAGGTAAATTTAGGGAGACCCAGTACTTC | CASSSGKFRETQYF
. | TRBJ2-2 | . | TRBV7-2 | TGTGCCAGCAGCTTAGGTTCGAACACCGGGGAGCTGTTTTTT | CASSLGSNTGELFF
. | TRBJ2-5 | TRBD2 | TRBV24-1 | TGTGCCCCCTCTAGCGGGGGGCGAGAAGAGACCCAGTACTTC | CAPSSGGREETQYF